Described below is a single TCR beta chain sequence and its context. Its specificity is unknown. This sample was included in a study of cytomegalovirus exposure and HLA in healthy donors. Study findings and constraints: In a later analysis, across HLA loci, associated TCR counts were highest for DRB1, lowest for HLA-C. Across all donors, roughly uniform sequencing depth was an assumption of the presence/absence analyses. As a later analysis showed, a missense DCLRE1C variant was linked to trimming of TCR beta V- and J-genes.

PCR primers comprised 60 Vbeta and 13 Jbeta primers. Source study methods: Later analysis identified 88 million or so unique TCR beta chains, about 10 million shared. TCRdb's table, derived via immunoSEQ multiplex PCR, lists solely in-frame clones and lacks some. D and trimming come from the DNA, and the V and J calls and clone size come from that table. The sample carries around 140,000 clones, around 57% recorded once. The CDR3 consists of 15 residues. Looked up from germline, CDR1 is LNHDA and CDR2 is SQIVND (reference sequence). The V gene end was trimmed by 4 bases and the J gene end by 1 base; junction bases not matched to a gene: 6.

This TCR was sampled from a male donor in good health and CMV-seronegative. The V gene is TRBV19, the J gene TRBJ1-2; 7 positions match TRBD1. The specimen sequenced was PBMCs. The CDR3 DNA is TGTGCCAGTAGTAAACCGGGACAGATTAACTATGGCTACACCTTC. As protein: CASSKPGQINYGYTF.